The next 14 T cell receptor beta chains were all read from a single sample in a study of shared clonotypes between healthy human individuals. TCRdb's table, derived via immunoSEQ multiplex PCR, lists solely in-frame clones and lacks some. The table lists 1 million to 1.2 million clones, 60% to 80% of them singletons. The specimen was memory CD4+ T cells from PBMCs. The subset is: CD45RA-negative fraction. The receptors stem from a man in his late teens or twenties in good health. Some clones in this sample may be carry-over from other donors' samples.

This rearrangement joins TRBV5-1 to TRBJ1-1; 9 bases align to TRBD1. CDR1 and CDR2 (germline): SGHRS, YFSETQ. The CDR3 loop spans 14 amino acids. The trim removed 5 bases at V and 8 bases at J, leaving 10 bases unmatched. The CDR3 loop reads CASRSDRGRLEAFF. DNA of the CDR3: TGCGCCAGCAGATCTGACAGGGGGAGATTAGAAGCTTTCTTT.

This chain joins TRBV7-2 and TRBJ1-4; possibly TRBD1 for D (5 bases). V lost 6 bases and J 1 base, leaving 12 bases between the germline ends. Germline assignment: CDR1 SGHTA and CDR2 FQGNSA. This CDR3 comprises 15 residues. This CDR3 reads CASSRGQGTNEKLFF. The CDR3 DNA reads as TGTGCCAGCAGTCGTGGCCAGGGAACTAATGAAAAACTGTTTTTT.

This clone was detected only once. The chain uses TRBV7-2 and TRBJ2-5; 7 bases line up with TRBD1. Germline V lookup: CDR1 SGHTA, CDR2 FQGNSA. J gave up 0 bases and V 3 bases, and 1 base lay outside the gene matches. This CDR3 is built from 14 residues. The CDR3 reads CASSFRGYQETQYF. CDR3 nucleotide sequence: TGTGCCAGCAGCTTCAGGGGGTACCAAGAGACCCAGTACTTC.

CDR3 DNA: TGTGCCAGCAGTGCCATTGGAGATACGCAGTATTTT. Protein product: CASSAIGDTQYF. The V and J genes are TRBV6-1 and TRBJ2-3; no definite D call. The length of the CDR3 is 12 residues. V dropped 4 bases and J dropped 5 bases, with 7 bases sitting between them. The germline V gene has CDR1 MNHNS and CDR2 SASEGT.

With regard to this clone: A much bigger clone sits one base away, suggesting this may be a read error. The identical CDR3 is also encoded by other nucleotide sequences in the sample. The chain is built from TRBV27 and TRBJ1-2; TRBD1 matches at 9 bases. The CDR3 has 14 amino acids. CDR1 is MNHEY and CDR2 is SMNVEV in the germline V gene (reference sequence). CDR3 sequence: CASSSWETGGGYTF. The CDR3 DNA sequence: TGCGCCAGCAGTTCATGGGAGACAGGGGGTGGCTACACCTTC.

CDR3 nucleotides: TGTGCCAGCAGCTTCCTTTCAGGGTCCCTCAATGAGCAGTTCTTC. Its translation: CASSFLSGSLNEQFF. V usage is TRBV5-6 and J usage is TRBJ2-1, with TRBD1 as a possible D gene (5 bases). Germline CDR1 is SGHDT and CDR2 is YYEEEE. V was clipped by 2 bases and J by 6 bases, with 15 bases between them. The CDR3 runs to 15 residues.

This CDR3 is CASSLVGLALEQYF. CDR3 nucleotide sequence: TGTGCCAGCAGTTTGGTGGGACTAGCTCTCGAGCAGTACTTC. The rearrangement links TRBV28 to TRBJ2-7; TRBD2 agrees at 9 bases. The CDR3 covers 14 residues. Germline assignment: CDR1 MDHEN and CDR2 SYDVKM. V lost 3 bases, J lost 6 bases, and 6 bases stayed unmatched.

The chain joins TRBV11-1 to TRBJ2-7; possibly TRBD1 or TRBD2 for D (5 bases each). V lost 1 base, J lost 0 bases, and 10 bases lay in between. Germline values: CDR1 SGHAT, CDR2 FQDESV (reference sequence). The CDR3 extends over 15 amino acids. The DNA of the CDR3 is TGTGCCAGCAGCTTAGGGGGGACGTACTCCTACGAGCAGTACTTC. This sequence encodes CASSLGGTYSYEQYF.

This chain uses TRBV28 with TRBJ1-1, with 8 bases lining up with TRBD1. J was trimmed by 4 bases and V by 1 base; bases with no gene match: 11. CDR1 is MDHEN and CDR2 is SYDVKM in the germline V gene. There are 17 residues in the CDR3. CDR3 nucleotide sequence: TGTGCCAGCAGTTTATCCACCCGACAGGGGTGGGCCACTGAAGCTTTCTTT. This sequence encodes CASSLSTRQGWATEAFF.

In its sample, this clone was seen once. The J gene is TRBJ2-2, the V gene TRBV5-1; D is unresolved. Germline assignment: CDR1 SGHRS and CDR2 YFSETQ. The CDR3 covers 13 residues. The V gene lost 2 bases and the J gene lost 6 bases, with 8 bases spanning the gap. CDR3 bases: TGCGCCAGCAGCTTCGTGTCTTCCGGGGAGCTGTTTTTT. It is translated as CASSFVSSGELFF.

V is TRBV7-8 and J is TRBJ2-5; TRBD2 matches at 12 bases. CDR3 length equals 16 residues. Trimming cost V 4 bases and J 3 bases; bases outside gene matches: 6. CDR1 is SGHVS and CDR2 is FQNEAQ in the germline V gene. This chain's CDR3 is CASSSPRTSGKETQYF. CDR3 DNA sequence: TGTGCCAGCAGCTCTCCACGGACTAGCGGGAAAGAGACCCAGTACTTC.

V is TRBV29-1 and J is TRBJ1-1; D ambiguous. The CDR3 runs 12 residues. Germline V gives CDR1 SQVTM, CDR2 ANQGSEA. V was shortened by 4 bases and J by 0 bases, with 6 bases between the two germline ends. For the CDR3, the DNA is TGCAGCGTTGGCCAGTTGAACACTGAAGCTTTCTTT. This translates into CSVGQLNTEAFF.

This rearrangement joins TRBV7-2 to TRBJ1-2, with 10 bases lining up with TRBD1. V was clipped by 6 bases and J by 6 bases; unmatched bases: 10. The CDR3 consists of 15 residues. Germline V gene sequence: CDR1 SGHTA, CDR2 FQGNSA. The DNA of the CDR3 is TGTGCCAGCAGTCATAACGGGGGGACAGGGGATGGCTACACCTTC. It encodes CASSHNGGTGDGYTF.

The chain links TRBV11-2 to TRBJ2-1; 10 bases map to TRBD2. This CDR3 has 18 residues. CDR1 is SGHAT, CDR2 FQNNGV, per germline. The V and J ends lost 2 bases and 4 bases, in that order; junction bases with no gene match: 11. This CDR3 reads CASSLLGSTSGIYNEQFF. In DNA, the CDR3 is TGTGCCAGCAGCTTATTGGGATCCACTAGCGGGATTTACAATGAGCAGTTCTTC.